The T cell receptor (beta chain) described here comes from a study of blood T cells in healthy people across ages. Sample-barcoded 5' priming and a J-beta primer mix drove a second PCR of roughly 6 to 12 cycles. TCRdb reprocessed the 5' RACE reads via MiXCR and lists one record per CDR3 protein. The repertoire has over 500,000 distinct CDR3 sequences, 52% of them found once; the top ten carry about 14%. Russia was home to the donors, healthy Caucasian individuals aged 6 to 90. Germline CDR1 reads DFQATT; CDR2 reads SNEGSKA (reference sequence). This CDR3 comprises 18 residues. The V end lost 0 bases, the J end lost 3 bases, and 23 bases lay between the germline ends.

The material sequenced was blood. The chain recombines TRBV20-1 with TRBJ1-2, with D possibly being TRBD1 (5 bases). The receptor's source is a woman over 75 in good health. Here the CDR3 reads CSARDMGRRATFDYGYTF. DNA of the CDR3: TGCAGTGCTAGAGATATGGGGCGACGGGCGACATTCGACTATGGCTACACCTTC.